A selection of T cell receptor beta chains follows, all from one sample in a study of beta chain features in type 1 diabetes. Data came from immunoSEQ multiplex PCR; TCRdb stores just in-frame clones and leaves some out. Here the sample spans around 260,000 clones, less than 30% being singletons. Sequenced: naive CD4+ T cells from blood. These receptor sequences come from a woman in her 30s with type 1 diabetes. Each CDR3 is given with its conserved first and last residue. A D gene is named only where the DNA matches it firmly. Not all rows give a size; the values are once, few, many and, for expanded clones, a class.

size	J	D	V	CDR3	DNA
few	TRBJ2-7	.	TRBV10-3	CAISQEGIYEQYF	TGTGCCATCAGCCAGGAGGGGATCTACGAGCAGTACTTC
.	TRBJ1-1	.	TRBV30	CAWRQGMNTEAFF	TGTGCCTGGAGGCAGGGAATGAACACTGAAGCTTTCTTT
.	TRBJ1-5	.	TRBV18	CASSPSVNQPQHF	TGTGCCAGCTCACCTTCGGTCAATCAGCCCCAGCATTTT
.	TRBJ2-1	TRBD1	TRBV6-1	CASSVPGQGDHEQFF	TGTGCCAGCAGTGTCCCGGGACAGGGGGATCATGAGCAGTTCTTC
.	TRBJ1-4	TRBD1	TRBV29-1	CSARGQGVSDEKLFF	TGCAGCGCCAGGGGGCAAGGGGTTTCAGATGAAAAACTGTTTTTT
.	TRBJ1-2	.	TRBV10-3	CAISESPDYGYTF	TGTGCCATCAGTGAGTCACCAGACTATGGCTACACCTTC
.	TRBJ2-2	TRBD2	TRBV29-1	CSVASGRWTGELFF	TGCAGCGTTGCGTCCGGGAGGTGGACCGGGGAGCTGTTTTTT
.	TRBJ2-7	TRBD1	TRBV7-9	CASSFLTGSYEQYF	TGTGCCAGCAGCTTCCTGACAGGGTCTTACGAGCAGTACTTC
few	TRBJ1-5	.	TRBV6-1	CASSRQGGQPQHF	TGTGCCAGCTCCCGCCAGGGCGGTCAGCCCCAGCATTTT
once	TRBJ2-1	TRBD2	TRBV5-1	CASSQGLAVPDNEQFF	TGCGCCAGCAGCCAGGGACTAGCGGTACCTGACAATGAGCAGTTCTTC
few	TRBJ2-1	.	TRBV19	CASNWGPSYNEQFF	TGTGCCAGTAATTGGGGGCCCTCCTACAATGAGCAGTTCTTC
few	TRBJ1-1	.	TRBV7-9	CASSLAWAGDFAYF	TGTGCCAGCAGCTTAGCGTGGGCAGGTGATTTCGCGTACTTT
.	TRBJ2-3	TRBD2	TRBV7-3	CASSPGLAGSSDTQYF	TGTGCCAGCAGCCCCGGACTAGCGGGCTCTTCAGATACGCAGTATTTT
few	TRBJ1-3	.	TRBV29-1	CSVLVRSGNTIYF	TGCAGCGTTCTAGTTCGCTCTGGAAACACCATATATTTT
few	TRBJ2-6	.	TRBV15	CATSRDQASGANVLTF	TGTGCCACCAGCAGAGATCAGGCCTCTGGGGCCAACGTCCTGACTTTC
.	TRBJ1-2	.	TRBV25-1	CASSIREGGGYTF	TGTGCCAGCAGTATTAGGGAGGGCGGCGGCTACACCTTC
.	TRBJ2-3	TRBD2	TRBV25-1	CASRPSGSGADTQYF	TGTGCCAGCAGACCGAGCGGGAGCGGGGCAGATACGCAGTATTTT
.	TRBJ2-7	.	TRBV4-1	CASSRRNSGYEQYF	TGCGCCAGCAGCCGTCGGAATAGCGGCTACGAGCAGTACTTC
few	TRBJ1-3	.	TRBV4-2	CASSQDPPEVATIYF	TGTGCCAGCAGCCAAGACCCACCAGAAGTGGCCACCATATATTTT
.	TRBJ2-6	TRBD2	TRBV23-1	CASRTSGRIFSGANVLTF	TGCGCCAGCAGGACTAGCGGGAGGATCTTCTCTGGGGCCAACGTCCTGACTTTC
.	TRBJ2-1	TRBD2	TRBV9	CASSPPGLAGYNEQFF	TGTGCCAGCAGCCCACCGGGACTAGCGGGGTACAATGAGCAGTTCTTC
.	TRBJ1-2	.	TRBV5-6	CASSDSGYGYTF	TGTGCCAGCAGCGATTCAGGGTACGGCTACACCTTC
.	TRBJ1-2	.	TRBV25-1	CASSENWGAAVEYGYTF	TGTGCCAGCAGTGAAAATTGGGGCGCCGCGGTCGAATATGGCTACACCTTC
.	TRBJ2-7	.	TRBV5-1	CASSLALAYEQYF	TGCGCCAGCAGCTTGGCCTTAGCTTACGAGCAGTACTTC
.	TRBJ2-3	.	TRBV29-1	CSVGGADTQYF	TGCAGCGTTGGGGGCGCAGATACGCAGTATTTT
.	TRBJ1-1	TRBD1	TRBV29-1	CSVDRSGQGTEAFF	TGCAGCGTTGATCGTTCCGGACAGGGCACTGAAGCTTTCTTT
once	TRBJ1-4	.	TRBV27	CASSLSDRREKLFF	TGTGCCAGCAGTTTATCTGACAGACGAGAAAAACTGTTTTTT
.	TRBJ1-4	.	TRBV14	CASSQEGKSTNEKLFF	TGTGCCAGCAGCCAGGAGGGGAAATCAACTAATGAAAAACTGTTTTTT